This T cell receptor beta chain stems from a study of cytomegalovirus exposure and HLA in healthy donors. Donors showed nominal health when sampled, although they likely had unrecorded immune exposures. The study ran its PCR with 60 Vbeta and 13 Jbeta primers. The method was immunoSEQ multiplex PCR; TCRdb's version includes in-frame clones alone and lacks a portion of them. This sample has about 160,000 clones; about 65% occur once, and the top ten carry over 6%. This clone came up a few times. CDR3 size: 10 residues. V gene TRBV21-1 combines with J gene TRBJ2-2; TRBD2, the table's D call, lacks a check against the DNA. TRBV21-1 is given as a pseudogene. Specimen: PBMCs. The receptor comes from a man aged 40-50 years in good health and CMV-seropositive. The CDR3 region is CASRAGELFF. The CDR3 nucleotides read TGTGCCAGTCGCGCCGGGGAGCTGTTTTTT.